This T cell receptor beta chain was sequenced for a study of CD8 T cells in ankylosing spondylitis. Study results and caveats: Matched synovial fluid from ankylosing spondylitis patients was reported to be enriched for disease-linked clones. In ankylosing spondylitis blood, a motif of eight highly homologous TCR beta variants appeared characteristic. A CD8+ phenotype characterized the disease-linked clones, which were relatively rare in peripheral blood.

The CDR3 length is 15 residues. CDR1 and CDR2 (germline): DFQATT, SNEGSKA (reference sequence). The V and J ends lost 3 bases and 1 base respectively, with 14 bases between them. This clonotype has a count of ten or more. Its antigen is still unknown. Quantitative 5'-RACE with molecular barcodes generated TCR beta libraries. One entry per CDR3 protein results from TCRdb running MiXCR on the 5' RACE reads. The table includes more than 300,000 distinct CDR3 sequences, around a tenth detected once. The chain employs TRBV20-1 and TRBJ2-3; the D gene is possibly TRBD1 (6 bases). The sequenced sample consisted of blood, either unsorted or a sorted T cell fraction (not recorded which). This clonotype was sampled from a female donor with ankylosing spondylitis or in good health (not recorded which). The CDR3 bases are TGCAGTGCTAGCCAGGGGTCTAGGGGCACAGATACGCAGTATTTT. Translating it yields CSASQGSRGTDTQYF.